These T cell receptor beta chains were read from a single sample in a study of blood T cell repertoires in COVID-19. Clones were read by immunoSEQ multiplex PCR, and TCRdb kept only the in-frame ones, dropping some. The sample carries over 90,000 clones, roughly 78% recorded once. Sequencing used peripheral blood. These receptors were collected from a man aged 45-60 years with active or convalescent COVID-19. The CDR3 runs from the conserved cysteine through the conserved F or W. Each record gives: J gene, clone size, V gene, D gene, CDR3 protein, CDR3 DNA. The D gene is left open where the match is weak. Rows may omit the clone size; those that give it use once, few, many or a size class.

J: TRBJ1-6
size: once
V: TRBV7-9
D: .
CDR3: CASADLNSPLHF
DNA: TGTGCCAGCGCAGATTTGAATTCACCCCTCCACTTT

J: TRBJ1-1
size: .
V: TRBV16
D: TRBD1
CDR3: CASSLGQGNTEAFF
DNA: TGTGCCAGCAGCCTTGGACAGGGGAACACTGAAGCTTTCTTT

J: TRBJ2-5
size: few
V: TRBV7-2
D: TRBD2
CDR3: CASSLGVGGGPQETQYF
DNA: TGTGCCAGCAGCTTAGGGGTAGGCGGGGGGCCGCAAGAGACCCAGTACTTC

J: TRBJ1-2
size: .
V: TRBV10-1
D: .
CDR3: CASSSSDYGYTF
DNA: TGCGCCAGCAGTTCGTCGGACTATGGCTACACCTTC

J: TRBJ1-5
size: once
V: TRBV23-1
D: .
CDR3: CASSQLAALSNQPQHF
DNA: TGCGCCAGCAGTCAACTCGCTGCGCTGAGCAATCAGCCCCAGCATTTT

J: TRBJ2-1
size: .
V: TRBV11-2
D: TRBD2
CDR3: CASSMGGGGEQFF
DNA: TGTGCCAGCAGCATGGGCGGGGGTGGTGAGCAGTTCTTC

J: TRBJ2-5
size: .
V: TRBV9
D: .
CDR3: CASSPQGGSKTQYF
DNA: TGTGCCAGCAGCCCCCAGGGAGGAAGCAAGACCCAGTACTTC

J: TRBJ2-6
size: .
V: TRBV19
D: TRBD2
CDR3: CASSPRAGVGANVLTF
DNA: TGTGCCAGTAGTCCCAGGGCGGGGGTTGGGGCCAACGTCCTGACTTTC

J: TRBJ1-1
size: .
V: TRBV11-2
D: .
CDR3: CASRAQGNTEAFF
DNA: TGTGCCAGCAGAGCGCAGGGGAACACTGAAGCTTTCTTT

J: TRBJ2-2
size: .
V: TRBV3-1/TRBV3-2
D: TRBD1
CDR3: CASSQDRQGRTGELFF
DNA: TGTGCCAGCAGCCAAGACCGACAGGGACGCACCGGGGAGCTGTTTTTT

J: TRBJ2-1
size: .
V: TRBV4-2
D: TRBD2
CDR3: CASSQKRGGSYNEQFF
DNA: TGTGCCAGCAGCCAAAAGCGGGGGGGTTCCTACAATGAGCAGTTCTTC

J: TRBJ1-2
size: few
V: TRBV9
D: TRBD1
CDR3: CASSVEDREMYGYTF
DNA: TGTGCCAGCAGCGTAGAGGACAGGGAAATGTATGGCTACACCTTC

J: TRBJ1-2
size: .
V: TRBV7-2
D: TRBD1
CDR3: CASSLGQGGYGYTF
DNA: TGTGCCAGCAGCTTAGGACAGGGGGGTTATGGCTACACCTTC

J: TRBJ2-3
size: .
V: TRBV5-4
D: .
CDR3: CASSRASVGTDTQYF
DNA: TGTGCCAGCAGCCGTGCTAGCGTCGGCACAGATACGCAGTATTTT

J: TRBJ2-3
size: .
V: TRBV7-7
D: TRBD1
CDR3: CASSSTGDRSDTQYF
DNA: TGTGCCAGCAGCTCTACTGGGGACAGATCGGATACGCAGTATTTT

J: TRBJ2-2
size: .
V: TRBV9
D: .
CDR3: CASSVGGETGELFF
DNA: TGTGCCAGCAGCGTAGGAGGTGAAACCGGGGAGCTGTTTTTT

J: TRBJ2-1
size: .
V: TRBV7-9
D: .
CDR3: CASRPRASYNEQFF
DNA: TGTGCCAGCAGACCCAGGGCTTCCTACAATGAGCAGTTCTTC

J: TRBJ1-4
size: .
V: TRBV25-1
D: .
CDR3: CARNTNREVGEKLFF
DNA: TGTGCCAGAAACACTAACAGGGAAGTCGGTGAAAAACTGTTTTTT

J: TRBJ2-7
size: few
V: TRBV6-2/TRBV6-3
D: TRBD1
CDR3: CASSPDRVFYEQYF
DNA: TGTGCCAGCAGCCCGGACAGGGTTTTTTACGAGCAGTACTTC

J: TRBJ2-5
size: .
V: TRBV10-1
D: .
CDR3: CASSESRGAQETQYF
DNA: TGCGCCAGCAGTGAGTCCCGGGGGGCTCAAGAGACCCAGTACTTC

J: TRBJ2-6
size: .
V: TRBV9
D: TRBD1
CDR3: CASSVSDRPGANVLTF
DNA: TGTGCCAGCAGCGTATCGGACAGGCCTGGGGCCAACGTCCTGACTTTC

J: TRBJ2-3
size: .
V: TRBV4-2
D: .
CDR3: CASSQEGVGGAVGDTQYF
DNA: TGTGCCAGCAGCCAAGAAGGAGTAGGGGGGGCCGTGGGAGATACGCAGTATTTT

J: TRBJ2-3
size: .
V: TRBV20-1
D: TRBD1
CDR3: CSASSRQGTDTQYF
DNA: TGCAGTGCTAGTTCGAGACAGGGTACAGATACGCAGTATTTT

J: TRBJ2-1
size: .
V: TRBV28
D: TRBD1
CDR3: CASSLNSGTGAPGEQFF
DNA: TGTGCCAGCAGTTTGAATTCCGGGACAGGGGCGCCCGGGGAGCAGTTCTTC

J: TRBJ1-3
size: .
V: TRBV19
D: .
CDR3: CASTPRTVDTSGNTIYF
DNA: TGTGCCAGTACCCCCCGGACAGTCGACACCTCTGGAAACACCATATATTTT

J: TRBJ1-6
size: .
V: TRBV2
D: .
CDR3: CASSGGLLNSPLHF
DNA: TGTGCCAGCAGTGGAGGCCTACTCAATTCACCCCTCCACTTT

J: TRBJ2-7
size: .
V: TRBV6-2/TRBV6-3
D: .
CDR3: CASSYGQGSSYEQYF
DNA: TGTGCCAGCAGTTACGGGCAGGGGAGCTCCTACGAGCAGTACTTC

J: TRBJ1-6
size: .
V: TRBV19
D: .
CDR3: CASSMGGSSPLHF
DNA: TGTGCCAGTAGTATGGGTGGGAGTTCACCCCTCCACTTT

J: TRBJ2-7
size: .
V: TRBV19
D: .
CDR3: CASSSRGTEQYF
DNA: TGTGCCAGTAGTTCTAGGGGGACCGAGCAGTACTTC

J: TRBJ2-1
size: few
V: TRBV28
D: TRBD2
CDR3: CAIISGGADNEQFF
DNA: TGTGCCATAATTAGCGGGGGGGCCGACAATGAGCAGTTCTTC

J: TRBJ2-2
size: .
V: TRBV29-1
D: .
CDR3: CSVELQGLRELFF
DNA: TGCAGCGTTGAACTTCAGGGATTAAGGGAGCTGTTTTTT

J: TRBJ1-6
size: .
V: TRBV19
D: .
CDR3: CASSIGGGIGSPLHF
DNA: TGTGCCAGTAGTATAGGCGGGGGAATAGGTTCACCCCTCCACTTT

J: TRBJ2-1
size: once
V: TRBV5-1
D: .
CDR3: CASSSLVDEQFF
DNA: TGCGCCAGCAGCTCACTAGTCGATGAGCAGTTCTTC

J: TRBJ2-3
size: .
V: TRBV6-1
D: TRBD2
CDR3: CASSEGSGGPSDTQYF
DNA: TGTGCCAGCAGTGAAGGGAGCGGGGGGCCGTCGGATACGCAGTATTTT

J: TRBJ1-3
size: .
V: TRBV4-1
D: .
CDR3: CASSQDRGAVRNTIYF
DNA: TGCGCCAGCAGCCAAGATCGGGGAGCAGTCCGGAACACCATATATTTT

J: TRBJ2-5
size: few
V: TRBV6-5
D: .
CDR3: CASRVSETQYF
DNA: TGTGCCAGCCGGGTGTCAGAGACCCAGTACTTC

J: TRBJ2-1
size: .
V: TRBV7-6
D: TRBD2
CDR3: CASSLVRGGNNEQFF
DNA: TGTGCCAGCAGCTTAGTACGGGGGGGGAACAATGAGCAGTTCTTC

J: TRBJ2-1
size: .
V: TRBV7-2
D: TRBD2
CDR3: CASSPTWDYFHEQFF
DNA: TGTGCCAGCAGCCCAACCTGGGACTACTTTCATGAGCAGTTCTTC

J: TRBJ2-1
size: .
V: TRBV28
D: TRBD2
CDR3: CASSPWGGTSYNEQFF
DNA: TGTGCCAGCAGTCCCTGGGGGGGGACCTCCTACAATGAGCAGTTCTTC

J: TRBJ2-3
size: .
V: TRBV25-1
D: TRBD1
CDR3: CASSQTYRGDTQYF
DNA: TGTGCCAGCAGCCAAACCTACAGGGGGGATACGCAGTATTTT

J: TRBJ2-1
size: few
V: TRBV5-1
D: TRBD1
CDR3: CASSKYSGTGGGEQFF
DNA: TGCGCCAGCAGCAAATACTCCGGGACAGGGGGAGGTGAGCAGTTCTTC

J: TRBJ2-3
size: .
V: TRBV6-5
D: .
CDR3: CASIRQGGVTQYF
DNA: TGTGCCAGCATACGGCAGGGGGGCGTGACGCAGTATTTT

J: TRBJ2-2
size: .
V: TRBV28
D: .
CDR3: CASRSGQNTGELFF
DNA: TGTGCCAGCAGGTCCGGACAGAACACCGGGGAGCTGTTTTTT

J: TRBJ2-3
size: .
V: TRBV7-9
D: TRBD1
CDR3: CASSLTGGVGTDTQYF
DNA: TGTGCCAGCAGCCTGACAGGGGGAGTTGGCACAGATACGCAGTATTTT

J: TRBJ1-3
size: .
V: TRBV25-1
D: TRBD1
CDR3: CASSGTGEDTIYF
DNA: TGTGCCAGCAGTGGGACAGGGGAGGACACCATATATTTT

J: TRBJ1-6
size: .
V: TRBV27
D: .
CDR3: CASSLGTWGRDSPLHF
DNA: TGTGCCAGCAGTTTAGGTACTTGGGGGAGGGATTCACCCCTCCACTTT